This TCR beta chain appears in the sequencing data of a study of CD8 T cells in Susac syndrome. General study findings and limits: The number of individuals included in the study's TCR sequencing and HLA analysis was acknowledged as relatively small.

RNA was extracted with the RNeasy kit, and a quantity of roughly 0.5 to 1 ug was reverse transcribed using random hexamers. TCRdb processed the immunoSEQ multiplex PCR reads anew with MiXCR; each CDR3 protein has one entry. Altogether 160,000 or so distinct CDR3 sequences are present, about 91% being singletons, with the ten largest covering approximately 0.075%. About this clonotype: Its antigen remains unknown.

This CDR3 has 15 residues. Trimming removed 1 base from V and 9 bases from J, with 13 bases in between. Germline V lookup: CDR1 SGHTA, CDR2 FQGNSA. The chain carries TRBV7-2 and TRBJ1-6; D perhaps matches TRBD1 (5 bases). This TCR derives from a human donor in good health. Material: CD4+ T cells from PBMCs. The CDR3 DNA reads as TGTGCCAGCAGCTTAGTGGGGACCCGTGGTTCACCCCTCCACTTT. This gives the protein CASSLVGTRGSPLHF.